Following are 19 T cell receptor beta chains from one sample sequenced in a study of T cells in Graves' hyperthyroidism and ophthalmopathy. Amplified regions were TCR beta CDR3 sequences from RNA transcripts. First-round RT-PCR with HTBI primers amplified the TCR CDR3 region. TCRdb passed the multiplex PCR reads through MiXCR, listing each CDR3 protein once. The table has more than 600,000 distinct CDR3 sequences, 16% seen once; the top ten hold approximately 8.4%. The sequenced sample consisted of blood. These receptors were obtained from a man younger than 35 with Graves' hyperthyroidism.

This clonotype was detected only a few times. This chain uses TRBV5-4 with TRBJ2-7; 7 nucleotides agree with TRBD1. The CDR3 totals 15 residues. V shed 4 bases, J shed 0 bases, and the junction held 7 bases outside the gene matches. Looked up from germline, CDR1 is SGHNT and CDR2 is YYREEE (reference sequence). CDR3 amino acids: CASSPDRLSSYEQYF. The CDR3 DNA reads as TGTGCCAGCAGCCCGGACAGGCTCAGCTCCTACGAGCAGTACTTC.

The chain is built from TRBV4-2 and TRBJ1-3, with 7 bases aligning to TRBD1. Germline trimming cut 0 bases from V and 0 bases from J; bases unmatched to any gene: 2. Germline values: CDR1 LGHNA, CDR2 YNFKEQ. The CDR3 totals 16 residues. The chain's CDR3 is CASSQDTGVSGNTIYF. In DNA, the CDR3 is TGTGCCAGCAGCCAAGACACAGGGGTCTCTGGAAACACCATATATTTT.

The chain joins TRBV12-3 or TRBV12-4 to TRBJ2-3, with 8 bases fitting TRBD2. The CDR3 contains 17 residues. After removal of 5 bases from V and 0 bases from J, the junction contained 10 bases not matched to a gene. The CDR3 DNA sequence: TGTGCCAGCAGTCCAAGCCGGACTAGCCCGAGCACAGATACGCAGTATTTT. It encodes CASSPSRTSPSTDTQYF.

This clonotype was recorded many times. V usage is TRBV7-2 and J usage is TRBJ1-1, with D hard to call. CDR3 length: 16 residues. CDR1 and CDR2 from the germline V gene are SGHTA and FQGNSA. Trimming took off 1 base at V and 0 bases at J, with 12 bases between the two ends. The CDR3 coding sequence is TGTGCCAGCAGCTTAGTTCGCGCGTTTCTGAACACTGAAGCTTTCTTT. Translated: CASSLVRAFLNTEAFF.

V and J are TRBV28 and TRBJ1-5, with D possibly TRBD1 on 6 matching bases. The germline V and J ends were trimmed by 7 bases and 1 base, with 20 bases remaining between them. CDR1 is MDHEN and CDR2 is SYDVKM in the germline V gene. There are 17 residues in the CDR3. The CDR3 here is CASTTLAGVMSNQPQHF. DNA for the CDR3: TGTGCCAGCACCACACTGGCAGGGGTCATGAGCAATCAGCCCCAGCATTTT. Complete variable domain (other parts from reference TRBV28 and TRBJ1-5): DVKVTQSSRYLVKRTGEKVFLECVQDMDHENMFWYRQDPGLGLRLIYFSYDVKMKEKGDIPEGYSVSREKKERFSLILESASTNQTSMYLCASTTLAGVMSNQPQHFGDGTRLSIL.

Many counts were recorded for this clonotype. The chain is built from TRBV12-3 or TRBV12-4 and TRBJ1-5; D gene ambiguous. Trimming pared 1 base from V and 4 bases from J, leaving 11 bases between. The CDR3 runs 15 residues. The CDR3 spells CASSLGRSVNQPQHF. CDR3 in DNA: TGTGCCAGCAGTTTAGGGCGGAGCGTGAATCAGCCCCAGCATTTT.

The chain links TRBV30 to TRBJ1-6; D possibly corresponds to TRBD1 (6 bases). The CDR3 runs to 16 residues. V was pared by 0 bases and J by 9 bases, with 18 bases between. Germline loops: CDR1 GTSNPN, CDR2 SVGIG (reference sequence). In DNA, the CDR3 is TGTGCCTGGAGTGTTGATGGAAGGCCCAGGGGTTCACCCCTCCACTTT. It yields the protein CAWSVDGRPRGSPLHF.

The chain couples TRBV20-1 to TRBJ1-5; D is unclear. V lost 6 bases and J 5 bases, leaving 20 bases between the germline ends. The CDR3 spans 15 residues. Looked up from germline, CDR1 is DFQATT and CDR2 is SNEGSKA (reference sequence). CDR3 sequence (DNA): TGCAGTGCCCTCCCAGCGGGTACACTCGATCAGCCCCAGCATTTT. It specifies CSALPAGTLDQPQHF.

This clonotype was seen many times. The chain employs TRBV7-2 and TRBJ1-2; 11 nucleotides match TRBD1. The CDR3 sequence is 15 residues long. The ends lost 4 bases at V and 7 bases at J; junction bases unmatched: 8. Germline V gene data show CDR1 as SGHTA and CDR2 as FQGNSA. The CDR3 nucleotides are TGTGCCAGCAGCTCGCAGGACAGGGGGCCAAGTGGCTACACCTTC. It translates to CASSSQDRGPSGYTF.

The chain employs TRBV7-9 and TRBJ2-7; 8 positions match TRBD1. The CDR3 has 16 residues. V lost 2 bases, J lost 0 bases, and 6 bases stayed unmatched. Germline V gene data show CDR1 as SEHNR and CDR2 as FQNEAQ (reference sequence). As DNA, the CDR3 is TGTGCCAGCAGCTTATCGGGGGACAGGAGCTCCTACGAGCAGTACTTC. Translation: CASSLSGDRSSYEQYF.

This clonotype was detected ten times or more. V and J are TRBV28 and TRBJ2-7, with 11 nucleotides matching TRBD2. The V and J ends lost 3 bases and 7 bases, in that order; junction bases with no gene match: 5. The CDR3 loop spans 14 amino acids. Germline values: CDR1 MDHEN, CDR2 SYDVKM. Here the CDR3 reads CASSFALAGGEQYF. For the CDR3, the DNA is TGTGCCAGCAGTTTCGCGCTAGCGGGAGGTGAGCAGTACTTC.

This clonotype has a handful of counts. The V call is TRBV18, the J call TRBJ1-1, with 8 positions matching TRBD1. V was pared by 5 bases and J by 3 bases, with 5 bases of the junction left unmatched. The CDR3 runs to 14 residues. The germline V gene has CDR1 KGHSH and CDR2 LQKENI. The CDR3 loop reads CASSTRQGHTEAFF. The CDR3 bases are TGTGCCAGCTCAACCCGACAGGGGCACACTGAAGCTTTCTTT.

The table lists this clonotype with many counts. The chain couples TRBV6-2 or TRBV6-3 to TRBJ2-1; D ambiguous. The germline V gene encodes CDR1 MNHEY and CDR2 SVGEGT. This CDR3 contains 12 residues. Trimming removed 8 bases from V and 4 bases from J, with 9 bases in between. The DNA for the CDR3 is TGTGCCAGCGGGCAGTCTTACAATGAGCAGTTCTTC. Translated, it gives CASGQSYNEQFF.

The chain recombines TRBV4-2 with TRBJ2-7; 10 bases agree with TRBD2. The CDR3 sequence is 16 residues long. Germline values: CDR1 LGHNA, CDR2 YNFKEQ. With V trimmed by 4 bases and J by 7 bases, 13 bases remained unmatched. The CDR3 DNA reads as TGTGCCAGCAGCCTGAATCTAGCGGGAGCCGCTGGAGAGCAGTACTTC. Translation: CASSLNLAGAAGEQYF.

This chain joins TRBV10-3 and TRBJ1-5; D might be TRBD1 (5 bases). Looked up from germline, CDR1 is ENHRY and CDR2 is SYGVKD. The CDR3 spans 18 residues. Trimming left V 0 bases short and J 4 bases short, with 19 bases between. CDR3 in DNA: TGTGCCATCAGTGAGTCAGGGGAAACCTCAGATCTAAATCAGCCCCAGCATTTT. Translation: CAISESGETSDLNQPQHF.

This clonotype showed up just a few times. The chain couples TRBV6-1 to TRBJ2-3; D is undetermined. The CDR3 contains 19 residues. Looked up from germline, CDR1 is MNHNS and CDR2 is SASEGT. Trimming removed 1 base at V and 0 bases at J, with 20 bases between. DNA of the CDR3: TGTGCCAGCAGTGAAGAGTTTTCACGGCGCTTGACTAGCACAGATACGCAGTATTTT. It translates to CASSEEFSRRLTSTDTQYF.

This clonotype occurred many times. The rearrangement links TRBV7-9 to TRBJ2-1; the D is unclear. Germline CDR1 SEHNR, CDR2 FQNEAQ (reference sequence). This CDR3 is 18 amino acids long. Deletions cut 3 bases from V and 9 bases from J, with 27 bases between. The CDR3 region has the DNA TGTGCCAGCAGCTTGGCCACCACCTATGCGGACCCCCGGACTGAGCAGTTCTTC. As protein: CASSLATTYADPRTEQFF.

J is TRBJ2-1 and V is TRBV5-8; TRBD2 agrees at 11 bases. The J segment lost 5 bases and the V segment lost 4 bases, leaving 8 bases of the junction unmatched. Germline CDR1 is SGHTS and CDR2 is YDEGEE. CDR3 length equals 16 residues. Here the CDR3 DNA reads TGTGCCAGCAGCGGGAGGCCGACTAGCGGGAACAATGAGCAGTTCTTC. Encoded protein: CASSGRPTSGNNEQFF.

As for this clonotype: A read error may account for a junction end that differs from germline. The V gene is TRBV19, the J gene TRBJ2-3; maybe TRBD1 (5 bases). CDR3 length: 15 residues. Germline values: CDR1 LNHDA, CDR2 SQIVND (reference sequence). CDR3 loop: CASRDDRTGTDAQYF. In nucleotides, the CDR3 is TGTGCCAGTCGAGACGACAGAACTGGCACAGATGCGCAGTATTTT. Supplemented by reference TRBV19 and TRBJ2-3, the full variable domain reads DGGITQSPKYLFRKEGQNVTLSCEQNLNHDAMYWYRQDPGQGLRLIYYSQIVNDFQKGDIAEGYSVSREKKESFPLTVTSAQKNPTAFYLCASRDDRTGTDAQYFGPGTRLTVL.